These 26 T cell receptor beta chains originate from one sample sequenced in a study of blood T cell repertoires in COVID-19. Some clones are missing from TCRdb's copy, which holds only in-frame ones; the method was immunoSEQ multiplex PCR. The repertoire holds fewer than 350,000 clones, about nine tenths seen once, with approximately 12% in the top ten. Sample: peripheral blood. The receptors were gathered from a woman aged 30 to 39 with COVID-19, enrolled during active disease.

CDR3 in DNA: TGTGCCACGGACAGGGGGAGTGGGGAGCTGTTTTTT. As protein: CATDRGSGELFF. This chain uses TRBV10-3 with TRBJ2-2; 10 bases line up with TRBD1. Germline V gene sequence: CDR1 ENHRY, CDR2 SYGVKD. The CDR3 contains 12 residues. With V trimmed by 10 bases and J by 8 bases, 4 bases remained unmatched.

J is TRBJ2-3 and V is TRBV24-1; weak D call: TRBD2 (5 bases). Trimming stripped 4 bases from V and 3 bases from J, with 13 bases between. CDR1 and CDR2 from the germline V gene are KGHDR and SFDVKD. The CDR3 totals 15 residues. CDR3 sequence (DNA): TGTGCCACCAGTGACCCGACTATGGGTACAGATACGCAGTATTTT. Translating it yields CATSDPTMGTDTQYF.

This rearrangement joins TRBV6-2 or TRBV6-3 to TRBJ2-7; D gene uncertain. The CDR3 extends over 14 amino acids. Germline V gene lookup returns CDR1 MNHEY and CDR2 SVGEGT. The V gene lost 5 bases and the J gene lost 4 bases, with 15 bases spanning the gap. In DNA, the CDR3 is TGTGCCAGCAGTACATTAAACGACATTTACGAGCAGTACTTC. It specifies CASSTLNDIYEQYF.

The chain links TRBV7-2 to TRBJ2-1, with 8 nucleotides matching TRBD2. Trimming cost V 1 base and J 2 bases; bases outside gene matches: 4. Germline CDR1 reads SGHTA; CDR2 reads FQGNSA. This CDR3 spans 16 amino acids. The CDR3 loop reads CASSLDKGLAYNEQFF. The CDR3 DNA is TGTGCCAGCAGCTTAGACAAGGGACTAGCCTACAATGAGCAGTTCTTC.

The gene calls are TRBV5-6 and TRBJ2-1; 11 bases are a match to TRBD2. Germline V gene data show CDR1 as SGHDT and CDR2 as YYEEEE. The CDR3 runs to 19 residues. The junction had 20 bases not matched to a gene; V was cut back by 6 bases and J by 6 bases. This CDR3 is CASIPPGLAGYFGGNEQFF. In nucleotides, the CDR3 is TGTGCCAGCATCCCCCCCGGACTAGCGGGCTACTTCGGGGGCAATGAGCAGTTCTTC.

V and J are TRBV5-5 and TRBJ2-4, with D perhaps TRBD2 (6 bases). V was trimmed by 1 base and J by 9 bases, leaving 14 bases between them. CDR3 length equals 14 residues. CDR1 is SGHKS and CDR2 is YYEKEE in the germline V gene (reference sequence). In DNA form, the CDR3 reads TGTGCCAGCAGCTTGAACGGGGCGCGGGGCATTCAGTACTTC. It yields the protein CASSLNGARGIQYF.

This chain uses TRBV28 with TRBJ2-7; 7 bases line up with TRBD2. CDR1 and CDR2 from the germline V gene are MDHEN and SYDVKM. The CDR3 has 16 residues. The V and J ends lost 4 bases and 0 bases, in that order; junction bases with no gene match: 9. The CDR3 sequence: CASSSPPGGGSYEQYF. CDR3 nucleotides: TGTGCCAGCAGTTCCCCCCCGGGCGGGGGCTCCTACGAGCAGTACTTC.

The CDR3 region has the DNA TGTGCCAGCAGCAAAGGTGGTTTGATTGTATTTTCGGGACAACTAAGCAATCAGCCCCAGCATTTT. Its protein product is CASSKGGLIVFSGQLSNQPQHF. V gene TRBV21-1 combines with J gene TRBJ1-5; TRBD1, the D gene given by the table, was not confirmed from the DNA. TRBV21-1 is designated a pseudogene. The CDR3 loop spans 22 amino acids.

This rearrangement joins TRBV3-1 (or the pseudogene TRBV3-2) to TRBJ2-7; D is ambiguous. Per germline, CDR1 LGHDT and CDR2 YNNKEL (reference sequence). Trimming took 1 base from V and 0 from J, leaving 10 bases between them. The CDR3 length is 15 residues. The DNA for the CDR3 is TGTGCCAGCAGCCAAGTCTCCGGTATCTCCTACGAGCAGTACTTC. Translating it yields CASSQVSGISYEQYF.

This rearrangement joins TRBV3-1 (or the pseudogene TRBV3-2) to TRBJ2-1, with D maybe TRBD2 (5 bases). Germline-derived CDR1 and CDR2 are LGHDT and YNNKEL (reference sequence). The CDR3 is 14 residues long. V was clipped by 1 base and J by 8 bases, with 12 bases between them. Here the CDR3 DNA reads TGTGCCAGCAGCCAAGGTGGGTCTAGCTATGAGCAGTTCTTC. Protein sequence: CASSQGGSSYEQFF.

This sequence joins TRBV19 and TRBJ1-5; D unresolved. This CDR3 has 14 residues. Germline CDR1 and CDR2: LNHDA and SQIVND (reference sequence). Trimming cost V 7 bases and J 3 bases, with 13 bases left between them. The CDR3 nucleotides read TGTGCCAGTACTGGGCCGACCCCCAATCAGCCCCAGCATTTT. Its translation: CASTGPTPNQPQHF.

The V gene is TRBV19, the J gene TRBJ2-5, with D hard to call. The CDR3 is 11 residues long. V was cut by 6 bases and J by 2 bases, with 4 bases left in between. Germline CDR1 reads LNHDA; CDR2 reads SQIVND (reference sequence). The CDR3 sequence is CASSKQETQYF. CDR3 in DNA: TGTGCCAGTAGCAAACAAGAGACCCAGTACTTC.

The V call is TRBV11-2, the J call TRBJ2-2, with D perhaps matching TRBD1 (6 bases). With 0 bases removed from V and 4 bases from J, the gap between germline ends came to 12 bases. The germline V gene has CDR1 SGHAT and CDR2 FQNNGV. The length of the CDR3 is 16 residues. CDR3 region: CASSLDKGHFTGELFF. CDR3 nucleotides: TGTGCCAGCAGCTTAGATAAGGGACACTTCACCGGGGAGCTGTTTTTT.

This CDR3 is CSVRTGDQPQHF. The CDR3 nucleotides are TGCAGCGTTCGAACAGGGGATCAGCCCCAGCATTTT. The gene calls are TRBV29-1 and TRBJ1-5, with TRBD1 identical over 7 bases. This CDR3 contains 12 residues. Germline V CDR1 and CDR2: SQVTM, ANQGSEA. V was pared by 5 bases and J by 5 bases, with 3 bases of the junction left unmatched.

V and J are TRBV5-4 and TRBJ2-7, with 9 bases aligning to TRBD1. Looked up from germline, CDR1 is SGHNT and CDR2 is YYREEE (reference sequence). The CDR3 is made up of 14 amino acids. J lost 2 bases, V lost 4 bases, and 4 bases had no gene match. CDR3 loop: CASSTGTGPYEQYF. CDR3 nucleotide sequence: TGTGCCAGCAGCACCGGGACAGGGCCCTACGAGCAGTACTTC. The full variable domain, in which reference TRBV5-4 and TRBJ2-7 provide the parts outside the CDR3, is ETGVTQSPTHLIKTRGQQVTLRCSSQSGHNTVSWYQQALGQGPQFIFQYYREEENGRGNFPPRFSGLQFPNYSSELNVNALELDDSALYLCASSTGTGPYEQYFGPGTRLTVT.

The chain recombines TRBV2 with TRBJ1-2; TRBD1 matches at 7 bases. The germline CDR1 and CDR2 sequences are SNHLY and FYNNEI. V dropped 9 bases and J dropped 4; count of bases not matched to a gene: 11. CDR3 length: 14 amino acids. CDR3 DNA: TGTGCCAGTGATTCGACAGGGAGCACCTATGGCTACACCTTC. It yields the protein CASDSTGSTYGYTF. Drawing the rest from reference TRBV2 and TRBJ1-2, the complete variable domain is EPEVTQTPSHQVTQMGQEVILRCVPISNHLYFYWYRQILGQKVEFLVSFYNNEISEKSEIFDDQFSVERPDGSNFTLKIRSTKLEDSAMYFCASDSTGSTYGYTFGSGTRLTVV.

The rearrangement uses TRBV19 and TRBJ2-2, with unresolved D. Looked up from germline, CDR1 is LNHDA and CDR2 is SQIVND (reference sequence). The CDR3 has 15 amino acids. The ends were cut back, 3 bases at V and 6 bases at J, with 14 bases in the middle. DNA for the CDR3: TGTGCCAGTAGTATCGGTATAGCTCGAGCCGGGGAGCTGTTTTTT. Amino acids: CASSIGIARAGELFF.

The rearrangement uses TRBV10-3 and TRBJ2-3, with TRBD2 as a possible D gene (6 bases). V lost 8 bases, J lost 4 bases, and 19 bases lay in between. CDR1 and CDR2 (germline): ENHRY, SYGVKD. The CDR3 has 15 amino acids. CDR3 in DNA: TGTGCCATCGGAGGGTCCGGGGGTTTGGCAGATACGCAGTATTTT. Protein product: CAIGGSGGLADTQYF.

The V and J genes are TRBV5-6 and TRBJ2-2; 13 nucleotides align to TRBD2. CDR1 SGHDT and CDR2 YYEEEE come from the germline V gene. V shed 5 bases, J shed 0 bases, and the junction held 4 bases outside the gene matches. This CDR3 has 17 amino acids. CDR3 protein: CASSPGLAGPNTGELFF. The CDR3 DNA sequence: TGTGCCAGCAGTCCGGGACTAGCGGGACCGAACACCGGGGAGCTGTTTTTT. The variable domain in full, with the rest retrieved from reference TRBV5-6 and TRBJ2-2, is DAGVTQSPTHLIKTRGQQVTLRCSPKSGHDTVSWYQQALGQGPQFIFQYYEEEERQRGNFPDRFSGHQFPNYSSELNVNALLLGDSALYLCASSPGLAGPNTGELFFGEGSRLTVL.

V is TRBV19 and J is TRBJ2-3; TRBD2 aligns across 7 bases. Germline-derived CDR1 and CDR2 are LNHDA and SQIVND (reference sequence). Trimming at V came to 6 bases and at J to 0 bases, leaving 9 bases not matched to a gene. The CDR3 consists of 16 residues. CDR3 loop: CASSLELGGSTDTQYF. In DNA, the CDR3 is TGTGCCAGTAGCCTCGAGCTCGGGGGGAGCACAGATACGCAGTATTTT. The whole variable domain, remainder taken from reference TRBV19 and TRBJ2-3, is DGGITQSPKYLFRKEGQNVTLSCEQNLNHDAMYWYRQDPGQGLRLIYYSQIVNDFQKGDIAEGYSVSREKKESFPLTVTSAQKNPTAFYLCASSLELGGSTDTQYFGPGTRLTVL.

The V call is TRBV20-1, the J call TRBJ2-5; no clear D gene. Germline V lookup: CDR1 DFQATT, CDR2 SNEGSKA (reference sequence). This CDR3 region has 11 residues. V lost 7 bases and J lost 5, with 11 bases in between. CDR3 nucleotide sequence: TGCAGTGTAGAGGTCCCGGAGACCCAGTACTTC. Amino acids: CSVEVPETQYF.

The V call is TRBV5-4, the J call TRBJ2-7, with 9 bases matching TRBD2. CDR3 size: 14 residues. The ends lost 3 bases at V and 3 bases at J; junction bases unmatched: 4. Germline V gives CDR1 SGHNT, CDR2 YYREEE (reference sequence). CDR3 DNA sequence: TGTGCCAGCAGCTCGGGACTAGCTGTCTACGAGCAGTACTTC. It is translated as CASSSGLAVYEQYF.

The table lists this clone with a count of one. In nucleotides, the CDR3 is TGTGCCAGTAGTATAGACAGGGGGCTTGGTCAGCCCCAGCATTTT. It is translated as CASSIDRGLGQPQHF. The J gene is TRBJ1-5, the V gene TRBV19; 8 nucleotides line up with TRBD1. J gave up 6 bases and V 0 bases, and 4 bases lay outside the gene matches. There are 15 residues in the CDR3. Per germline, CDR1 LNHDA and CDR2 SQIVND (reference sequence).

DNA for the CDR3: TGTGCCAGTATTCCTTGGGGCAGAACCGGGGAGCTGTTTTTT. It translates to CASIPWGRTGELFF. The J gene is TRBJ2-2, the V gene TRBV19, with TRBD1 as a possible D gene (5 bases). The germline gives CDR1 LNHDA, CDR2 SQIVND (reference sequence). V was pared by 7 bases and J by 5 bases, with 14 bases between. The CDR3 covers 14 residues.

This clone occurred a few times. This rearrangement joins TRBV7-2 to TRBJ1-5; 7 positions match TRBD1. Losses at the gene ends were 5 bases for V and 6 bases for J; bases not matched to a gene: 10. This CDR3 spans 15 amino acids. Germline CDR1 is SGHTA and CDR2 is FQGNSA. CDR3 loop: CASSPRRGLSQPQHF. The CDR3, as DNA: TGTGCCAGCAGCCCAAGAAGGGGGCTCAGTCAGCCCCAGCATTTT.

V and J are TRBV9 and TRBJ1-1; D not certain. CDR3 length equals 15 residues. Germline-derived CDR1 and CDR2 are SGDLS and YYNGEE. The V gene lost 0 bases and the J gene lost 3 bases, with 12 bases spanning the gap. The chain's CDR3 is CASSVAGADYTEAFF. As DNA, the CDR3 is TGTGCCAGCAGCGTAGCGGGTGCAGACTACACTGAAGCTTTCTTT.